Listed below are T cell receptor beta chains from one sample, sequenced in a study of T-cell reconstitution after alpha-beta-depleted transplantation in children. TCRdb re-called the PCR reads with MiXCR, one entry per CDR3 protein. The sample records approximately 88,000 distinct CDR3 sequences, more than 9% being singletons. The source was PBMCs from the stem cell graft donor, collected from the stem cell graft. The receptors derive from a human donor who donated a stem cell graft to a child with inherited bone marrow failure. Both conserved end residues are part of each CDR3. A D gene is named only where the DNA matches it firmly. Rows give clone size only sometimes, using once, few, many, or a class for an expanded clone.

clone size,J gene,V gene,D gene,CDR3 protein,CDR3 DNA
many,TRBJ2-7,TRBV18,NA,CASSPGGGAWGEQYF,TGTGCCAGCTCTCCGGGGGGCGGCGCCTGGGGGGAGCAGTACTTC
many,TRBJ2-7,TRBV7-2,NA,CASSLNPAGYEQYF,TGTGCCAGCAGCTTAAATCCAGCCGGTTACGAGCAGTACTTC
many,TRBJ2-5,TRBV7-2,NA,CASSTYNQETQYF,TGTGCCAGCAGCACCTATAACCAAGAGACCCAGTACTTC
many,TRBJ2-3,TRBV7-9,NA,CASSLAGDTDTQYF,TGTGCCAGCAGCTTAGCAGGGGACACAGATACGCAGTATTTT
many,TRBJ2-7,TRBV5-1,TRBD2,CASSSGLADEQYF,TGCGCCAGCAGCTCGGGACTAGCGGACGAGCAGTACTTC
many,TRBJ2-2,TRBV5-1,NA,CASSLAGRINTGELFF,TGCGCCAGCAGCTTGGCGGGACGGATCAACACCGGGGAGCTGTTTTTT
NA,TRBJ2-7,TRBV29-1,TRBD2,CSVGLAGTSYEQYF,TGCAGCGTGGGACTAGCGGGAACTTCCTACGAGCAGTACTTC
many,TRBJ2-3,TRBV5-1,NA,CASSIGPRGGRTDTQYF,TGCGCCAGCAGCATTGGTCCCAGGGGGGGCAGAACAGATACGCAGTATTTT
many,TRBJ2-2,TRBV29-1,NA,CSVAPTSANTGELFF,TGCAGCGTTGCCCCGACTTCCGCGAACACCGGGGAGCTGTTTTTT
many,TRBJ1-3,TRBV12-3/TRBV12-4,NA,CASSPGHNSGNTIYF,TGTGCCAGCAGCCCGGGACATAACTCTGGAAACACCATATATTTT
NA,TRBJ1-5,TRBV2,TRBD1,CASRGTGLGNQPQHF,TGTGCCAGCAGAGGGACAGGGTTAGGCAATCAGCCCCAGCATTTT
many,TRBJ2-7,TRBV9,TRBD1,CASSVGPGQGVYEQYF,TGTGCCAGCAGCGTAGGACCTGGTCAGGGGGTCTACGAGCAGTACTTC
many,TRBJ2-1,TRBV28,TRBD2,CASGRTSGVHLFF,TGTGCCAGCGGACGGACTAGCGGGGTACACCTGTTCTTC
many,TRBJ2-1,TRBV28,TRBD2,CASKFSGGNEQFF,TGTGCCAGCAAGTTTTCGGGGGGCAATGAGCAGTTCTTC
many,TRBJ2-3,TRBV7-2,NA,CASSRRADTQYF,TGTGCCAGCAGTAGAAGGGCAGATACGCAGTATTTT
many,TRBJ2-3,TRBV7-3,TRBD1,CASSLMRQGAADTQYF,TGTGCCAGCAGCTTAATGCGACAGGGGGCCGCAGATACGCAGTATTTT
many,TRBJ2-2,TRBV4-3,TRBD1,CASSQADRGNTGELFF,TGCGCCAGCAGCCAGGCAGACAGGGGGAACACCGGGGAGCTGTTTTTT
many,TRBJ1-1,TRBV20-1,TRBD1,CIANRGRTEAFF,TGCATTGCAAACAGGGGGCGGACTGAAGCTTTCTTT
NA,TRBJ2-2,TRBV5-4,TRBD2,CASSEVSGLSGELFF,TGTGCCAGCAGCGAGGTTAGCGGGCTGAGCGGGGAGCTGTTTTTT
many,TRBJ2-2,TRBV20-1,TRBD2,CSALGLGNTGELFF,TGCAGTGCCCTTGGACTAGGGAACACCGGGGAGCTGTTTTTT
many,TRBJ2-1,TRBV24-1,TRBD2,CATSSGSYNEQFF,TGTGCCACCTCTAGCGGCTCCTATAATGAGCAGTTCTTC
NA,TRBJ2-1,TRBV12-2,NA,CASRFMTGNEQFF,TGTGCAAGTCGCTTTATGACAGGGAATGAGCAGTTCTTC
NA,TRBJ2-3,TRBV28,TRBD2,CASRLAGPPGDTQYF,TGTGCCAGCAGGCTAGCGGGTCCTCCGGGGGATACGCAGTATTTT
many,TRBJ1-2,TRBV7-2,NA,CASSFGGPSNYGYTF,TGTGCCAGCAGCTTCGGGGGCCCCTCTAACTATGGCTACACCTTC
NA,TRBJ1-2,TRBV28,NA,CASSPEIYGYTF,TGTGCCAGCAGTCCAGAGATCTATGGCTACACCTTC
many,TRBJ2-2,TRBV12-3/TRBV12-4,TRBD2,CASSSGRVTSWNTGELFF,TGTGCCAGCAGTTCGGGGAGGGTGACGTCGTGGAACACCGGGGAGCTGTTTTTT
many,TRBJ1-6,TRBV12-3/TRBV12-4,NA,CASTFRSGGNSPLHF,TGTGCCAGCACCTTCCGATCGGGTGGGAATTCACCCCTCCACTTT
many,TRBJ2-7,TRBV27,NA,CASSLRAGRAYEQYF,TGTGCCAGCAGTTTAAGGGCAGGAAGAGCCTACGAGCAGTACTTC
many,TRBJ2-1,TRBV19,NA,CASSMYDGLQFF,TGTGCCAGTAGTATGTATGACGGGCTACAGTTCTTC
many,TRBJ2-7,TRBV5-1,NA,CASSLDTAEPSYEQYF,TGCGCCAGCAGCTTGGACACGGCAGAACCCTCCTACGAGCAGTACTTC
many,TRBJ2-7,TRBV5-1,NA,CASSLYDEGDEQYF,TGCGCCAGCAGCTTGTACGACGAAGGGGACGAGCAGTACTTC
many,TRBJ1-2,TRBV24-1,NA,CATSDGDGYGYTF,TGTGCCACCAGTGATGGGGACGGCTATGGCTACACCTTC
NA,TRBJ1-2,TRBV5-6,NA,CASSSGPSGNTF,TGTGCCAGCAGCTCCGGTCCCAGCGGCAACACCTTC
many,TRBJ1-6,TRBV20-1,NA,CSARDQGGAGSSPLHF,TGCAGTGCTAGAGATCAAGGAGGGGCAGGAAGTTCACCCCTCCACTTT
many,TRBJ2-3,TRBV7-2,NA,CASSSRTGLRTDTQYF,TGTGCCAGCAGCTCCCGGACCGGTCTACGGACAGATACGCAGTATTTT
many,TRBJ2-1,TRBV15,NA,CATSRDGEQFF,TGTGCCACCAGCAGAGATGGCGAGCAGTTCTTC
many,TRBJ1-2,TRBV5-1,NA,CASSYGDGNYGYTF,TGCGCCAGCAGCTACGGCGATGGGAACTATGGCTACACCTTC
many,TRBJ2-5,TRBV20-1,TRBD2,CSARQLAGEETQYF,TGCAGTGCTAGACAGCTAGCGGGAGAAGAGACCCAGTACTTC
many,TRBJ1-5,TRBV7-9,NA,CASSLLDQPQHF,TGTGCCAGCAGCCTCCTAGATCAGCCCCAGCATTTT
many,TRBJ1-2,TRBV27,TRBD1,CASSRDRVGGYTF,TGTGCCAGCAGTAGGGACAGGGTTGGTGGCTACACCTTC
many,TRBJ1-1,TRBV3-1,NA,CASKLTWRGTEAFF,TGTGCCAGCAAGCTAACGTGGAGGGGAACTGAAGCTTTCTTT
many,TRBJ2-5,TRBV5-1,NA,CASSVYGDQETQYF,TGCGCCAGCAGCGTTTATGGGGACCAAGAGACCCAGTACTTC
many,TRBJ1-3,TRBV6-5,NA,CASSYSGSISGNTIYF,TGTGCCAGCAGTTACTCGGGCTCAATCTCTGGAAACACCATATATTTT
many,TRBJ2-7,TRBV5-1,NA,CASSLAGTTYEQYF,TGCGCCAGCAGCCTAGCCGGGACAACCTACGAGCAGTACTTC
few,TRBJ1-5,TRBV18,TRBD1,CASSPGTGSDQPQHF,TGTGCCAGCTCCCCCGGGACAGGGTCCGATCAGCCCCAGCATTTT
NA,TRBJ2-7,TRBV19,TRBD2,CASSLGGNCEQYF,TGTGCCAGTAGCCTGGGGGGGAACTGCGAGCAGTACTTC
many,TRBJ2-2,TRBV7-2,TRBD1,CASSPRDRDTGELFF,TGTGCCAGCAGCCCCCGGGACAGGGACACCGGGGAGCTGTTTTTT
many,TRBJ2-1,TRBV12-3/TRBV12-4,NA,CASSPLVDEQFF,TGTGCCAGCAGTCCACTAGTGGATGAGCAGTTCTTC
once,TRBJ2-7,TRBV3-1,NA,CASSQDREGEQYF,TGTGCCAGCAGCCAAGATCGAGAGGGCGAGCAGTACTTC
many,TRBJ2-7,TRBV4-3,TRBD1,CASSQATGSGEQYF,TGCGCCAGCAGCCAAGCGACAGGGTCGGGCGAGCAGTACTTC
NA,TRBJ1-2,TRBV5-6,NA,CASSSREASYTF,TGTGCCAGCAGCTCTCGAGAGGCCTCCTACACCTTC